This TCR beta chain comes out of a study of blood T cell repertoires in COVID-19. Study-wide background: Spain, Italy and the United States supplied samples that represented acute and convalescent COVID-19. PBMCs, B-cell-depleted T cells, or T cells were the source of the cDNA or gDNA that made up the material.

The authors' processing: Amplified reference gene primers provided the basis for estimating nucleated cell counts. The protocol was immunoSEQ multiplex PCR, while the TCRdb copy is restricted to in-frame clones and leaves out a portion. Clone size and the V and J calls come from that table; the DNA yielded D and trimming. Seen here are about 63,000 clones, more than 85% observed once, and the top ten hold approximately 4.2%. The V and J ends lost 5 bases and 5 bases respectively, with 9 bases between them. Germline values: CDR1 DFQATT, CDR2 SNEGSKA (reference sequence). The CDR3 spans 11 residues. This sequence was found in a man aged 45-65 years with active COVID-19. Material: peripheral blood. V and J are TRBV20-1 and TRBJ1-1; D not certain. DNA for the CDR3: TGCAGTGCTCCCGGAGCTACTGAAGCTTTCTTT. Encoded protein: CSAPGATEAFF.